One sample yielded the 30 T cell receptor beta chains listed below, sequenced in a study of shared clonotypes between healthy human individuals (dated by TCRdb to 2020 to 2021). CD8 naive samples were CD45RO-negative cells positively selected for CCR7, giving a CD45RA+CCR7+ population that excluded TemRA cells. Libraries were constructed by the immunoSEQ multiplex PCR assay. The table was pulled from immuneACCESS by TCRdb, which kept in-frame rearrangements only. Such tables lose some clones; where checked, under half of the loss comes from unresolved V genes, and the rest has no known cause. This sample holds under 700,000 clones; about 95% were observed only once. About 0.11% of the sample comes from the top ten. Material for sequencing was naive CD8+ T cells sorted from blood. What the cell subset or site label conveys for this sample: CD45RA+CCR7+. The receptors were sampled from a woman aged 30 to 39 in good health.

V and J are TRBV5-1 and TRBJ2-3; 9 bases fit TRBD2. Germline V gene lookup returns CDR1 SGHRS and CDR2 YFSETQ. Trimming removed 0 bases from V and 5 bases from J; junction bases left unmatched: 13. This CDR3 contains 18 residues. The CDR3 region is CASSLAPSGTFLGDTQYF. CDR3 in DNA: TGCGCCAGCAGCTTGGCTCCTAGCGGGACCTTCCTTGGAGATACGCAGTATTTT.

This clone occurred once. V is TRBV9 and J is TRBJ2-7; D not resolved. Trimming pared 3 bases from V and 3 bases from J, leaving 10 bases between. CDR1 and CDR2 (germline): SGDLS, YYNGEE. The CDR3 is 13 amino acids. The CDR3 DNA is TGTGCCAGCAGCGGGACCCGGAGCTACGAGCAGTACTTC. Translating gives CASSGTRSYEQYF.

The chain combines TRBV19 with TRBJ2-7; weak D call: TRBD1 (5 bases). CDR3 length: 13 residues. V was cut by 5 bases and J by 2 bases, with 10 bases left in between. Germline-derived CDR1 and CDR2 are LNHDA and SQIVND (reference sequence). The CDR3: CASSATVAYEQYF. The CDR3 DNA sequence: TGTGCCAGTAGTGCGACAGTGGCCTACGAGCAGTACTTC.

This clone was seen once. This chain connects TRBV27 to TRBJ2-7, with TRBD2 matching 16 bases. V trimming: 6 bases; J trimming: 6 bases; junction bases outside the gene matches: 5. CDR3 size: 15 residues. Germline CDR1 and CDR2: MNHEY and SMNVEV (reference sequence). Written as DNA, the CDR3 is TGTGCCAGCAGCCAGGGGACTAGCGGGAGGGCCGAGCAGTACTTC. It yields the protein CASSQGTSGRAEQYF.

The chain employs TRBV2 and TRBJ2-7; 11 positions agree with TRBD2. Per germline, CDR1 SNHLY and CDR2 FYNNEI. The CDR3 spans 12 residues. J was trimmed by 7 bases and V by 10 bases; bases with no gene match: 6. CDR3 in amino acids: CAITSGSGEQYF. CDR3 nucleotides: TGTGCCATCACTAGCGGGAGTGGGGAGCAGTACTTC.

The chain is built from TRBV9 and TRBJ2-2; D is perhaps TRBD1 (6 bases). Germline assignment: CDR1 SGDLS and CDR2 YYNGEE. This CDR3 is 13 amino acids long. Trimming removed 3 bases from V and 6 bases from J, with 9 bases in between. CDR3: CASSAQGPGELFF. Here the CDR3 DNA reads TGTGCCAGCAGCGCACAGGGCCCCGGGGAGCTGTTTTTT.

About this clone itself: Other nucleotide sequences in the sample specify the same CDR3. The genes are TRBV19 and TRBJ1-1; a possible D gene is TRBD1 (5 bases). This CDR3 comprises 13 residues. Germline V gives CDR1 LNHDA, CDR2 SQIVND (reference sequence). V lost 5 bases and J lost 2, with 9 bases in between. CDR3 in amino acids: CASSLGVNTEAFF. CDR3 nucleotide sequence: TGTGCCAGTAGTTTAGGGGTCAACACTGAAGCTTTCTTT.

This rearrangement joins TRBV7-7 to TRBJ2-5; D is unclear. Germline V lookup: CDR1 SSHAT, CDR2 FNYEAQ (reference sequence). The V and J ends lost 1 base and 1 base respectively, with 10 bases between them. The CDR3 length is 15 residues. The CDR3 DNA reads TGTGCCAGCAGCTTAGTCGGCCAGACCCAAGAGACCCAGTACTTC. The encoded protein is CASSLVGQTQETQYF.

This clone has only a few counts. Different DNA sequences within this sample yield the same CDR3. CDR3 sequence (DNA): TGCGCCAGCAGCTTCACAGATACGCAGTATTTT. Its translation: CASSFTDTQYF. The chain joins TRBV5-1 to TRBJ2-3; D is ambiguous. The CDR3 length is 11 residues. Germline CDR1 and CDR2: SGHRS and YFSETQ. V dropped 2 bases and J dropped 2 bases, with 0 bases sitting between them.

The rearrangement joins TRBV2 to TRBJ2-7; 13 bases fit TRBD2. V dropped 6 bases and J dropped 2; count of bases not matched to a gene: 4. From germline, CDR1 is SNHLY and CDR2 FYNNEI. The CDR3 spans 15 residues. CDR3 sequence reads: CASRGTSGIAYEQYF. The CDR3 DNA reads as TGTGCCAGCAGGGGGACTAGCGGGATAGCCTACGAGCAGTACTTC.

The chain recombines TRBV2 with TRBJ1-5; no clear D. Germline CDR1 reads SNHLY; CDR2 reads FYNNEI. This CDR3 spans 16 amino acids. The ends were cut back, 5 bases at V and 3 bases at J, with 17 bases in the middle. CDR3 nucleotide sequence: TGTGCCAGCAGTAAGGACGTTTACCTTCCCAATCAGCCCCAGCATTTT. Residues: CASSKDVYLPNQPQHF.

This clone has a single count. The V call is TRBV27, the J call TRBJ2-2, with 12 positions matching TRBD2. The germline V gene encodes CDR1 MNHEY and CDR2 SMNVEV (reference sequence). Trimming took 0 bases from V and 7 from J; bases not matched to a gene: 9. The CDR3 spans 18 residues. CDR3 nucleotide sequence: TGTGCCAGCAGTTTATCCGGGCGACTAGCGGGAGAGGTCGGGGAGCTGTTTTTT. Residues: CASSLSGRLAGEVGELFF.

The chain links TRBV5-1 to TRBJ2-7; possibly TRBD1 for D (6 bases). The CDR3 covers 16 residues. Germline V gene sequence: CDR1 SGHRS, CDR2 YFSETQ. V lost 4 bases, J lost 1 base, and 18 bases lay in between. CDR3 DNA: TGCGCCAGCAGCCATGACCCCAGGGGTACTTCCTACGAGCAGTACTTC. This translates into CASSHDPRGTSYEQYF. Full variable domain (missing parts from reference TRBV5-1 and TRBJ2-7): KAGVTQTPRYLIKTRGQQVTLSCSPISGHRSVSWYQQTPGQGLQFLFEYFSETQRNKGNFPGRFSGRQFSNSRSEMNVSTLELGDSALYLCASSHDPRGTSYEQYFGPGTRLTVT.

The V gene is TRBV5-4, the J gene TRBJ2-7; 8 bases map to TRBD1. Germline V CDR1 and CDR2: SGHNT, YYREEE (reference sequence). The V gene end was trimmed by 4 bases and the J gene end by 1 base; junction bases not matched to a gene: 10. This CDR3 is built from 16 residues. For the CDR3, the DNA is TGTGCCAGCAGCCTAAGACAGGGGTCGATATCCTACGAGCAGTACTTC. This encodes CASSLRQGSISYEQYF.

The rearrangement uses TRBV29-1 and TRBJ2-1, with TRBD2 identical over 7 bases. Per germline, CDR1 SQVTM and CDR2 ANQGSEA. V shed 6 bases and J 8 bases; nucleotides not matched to a gene: 10. The CDR3 length is 13 residues. The CDR3 bases are TGCAGCGTGGTCGGGGGGTACGTACATGAGCAGTTCTTC. Amino acids: CSVVGGYVHEQFF.

V usage is TRBV7-9 and J usage is TRBJ2-7, with 9 bases aligning to TRBD2. Germline assignment: CDR1 SEHNR and CDR2 FQNEAQ (reference sequence). Trimming took 4 bases from V and 2 from J; bases not matched to a gene: 6. The CDR3 is made up of 15 amino acids. CDR3 sequence: CASSYPTSGPYEQYF. The CDR3 region has the DNA TGTGCCAGCAGCTACCCGACTAGCGGTCCCTACGAGCAGTACTTC. The variable domain in full, completed from reference TRBV7-9 and TRBJ2-7, reads DTGVSQNPRHKITKRGQNVTFRCDPISEHNRLYWYRQTLGQGPEFLTYFQNEAQLEKSRLLSDRFSAERPKGSFSTLEIQRTEQGDSAMYLCASSYPTSGPYEQYFGPGTRLTVT.

The V and J genes are TRBV4-1 and TRBJ2-7; TRBD2 agrees at 8 bases. Unmatched junction bases numbered 13, after V lost 0 bases and J lost 0 bases. The germline CDR1 and CDR2 sequences are MGHRA and YSYEKL. The CDR3 totals 19 residues. The CDR3 DNA is TGCGCCAGCAGCCAAGATTCGGGCCGGGGGGGGTCCTACTCCTACGAGCAGTACTTC. Translated, it gives CASSQDSGRGGSYSYEQYF.

The chain uses TRBV2 and TRBJ2-7; 7 bases are shared with TRBD2. The CDR3 runs 13 residues. Germline V CDR1 and CDR2: SNHLY, FYNNEI. The V gene end was trimmed by 8 bases and the J gene end by 0 bases; junction bases not matched to a gene: 4. The CDR3 nucleotides are TGTGCCAGCGAAGCGGGAAGCTCCTACGAGCAGTACTTC. Translated: CASEAGSSYEQYF. Looking up the rest from reference TRBV2 and TRBJ2-7 gives the full variable domain: EPEVTQTPSHQVTQMGQEVILRCVPISNHLYFYWYRQILGQKVEFLVSFYNNEISEKSEIFDDQFSVERPDGSNFTLKIRSTKLEDSAMYFCASEAGSSYEQYFGPGTRLTVT.

The rearrangement joins TRBV15 to TRBJ1-5; TRBD1 matches at 7 bases. The CDR3 consists of 14 residues. Per the germline V gene, CDR1 is LNHNV and CDR2 is YYDKDF (reference sequence). V lost 4 bases, J lost 8 bases, and 8 bases stayed unmatched. The CDR3 nucleotides are TGTGCCACCAGCAATCCCAGGGGGTTTGAGCCCCAGCATTTT. The encoded protein is CATSNPRGFEPQHF.

Note on this clone: Within the sample, other DNA sequences also encode this same CDR3. V gene TRBV9 combines with J gene TRBJ1-4; D is unresolved. Trimming shortened V by 0 bases and J by 0 bases, and 6 bases separated the two germline ends. CDR1 and CDR2 from the germline V gene are SGDLS and YYNGEE. The CDR3 totals 15 residues. The CDR3 sequence is CASSVGGATNEKLFF. For the CDR3, the DNA is TGTGCCAGCAGCGTAGGGGGAGCAACTAATGAAAAACTGTTTTTT.

The rearrangement joins TRBV7-9 to TRBJ2-3, with unresolved D. This CDR3 is 14 amino acids long. V shed 5 bases and J shed 0 bases, with 9 bases lying between them. The germline gives CDR1 SEHNR, CDR2 FQNEAQ (reference sequence). CDR3 coding DNA: TGTGCCAGCAGCGAGATCCGAAGCACAGATACGCAGTATTTT. Its translation is CASSEIRSTDTQYF.

This clone was recorded only once. CDR3 amino acids: CASSLSPGTGELFF. The CDR3 DNA reads TGTGCCAGCAGTTTATCTCCAGGGACCGGGGAGCTGTTTTTT. The chain has TRBV27 and TRBJ2-2; D is perhaps TRBD1 (5 bases). V lost 0 bases and J 5 bases, leaving 7 bases between the germline ends. CDR1 and CDR2 (germline): MNHEY, SMNVEV (reference sequence). The CDR3 runs to 14 residues.

The chain carries TRBV6-4 and TRBJ2-1; 9 nucleotides match TRBD2. The CDR3 length is 15 residues. Germline CDR1 and CDR2: MRHNA and SNTAGT. V gave up 6 bases and J gave up 4 bases; unmatched junction bases: 7. DNA for the CDR3: TGTGCCAGCAGACATAGCGGGAGCCGTTACAATGAGCAGTTCTTC. Translating gives CASRHSGSRYNEQFF.

This rearrangement joins TRBV27 to TRBJ2-7; D is possibly TRBD1 (5 bases). The CDR3 length is 14 residues. Germline CDR1 and CDR2: MNHEY and SMNVEV (reference sequence). V lost 9 bases to trimming and J lost 0 bases, with 15 bases between them. The CDR3 nucleotides are TGTGCCAGTACCTCCTTGGGGCGCTCCTACGAGCAGTACTTC. It translates to CASTSLGRSYEQYF.

V gene TRBV7-9 combines with J gene TRBJ2-7; 11 bases line up with TRBD1. The germline gives CDR1 SEHNR, CDR2 FQNEAQ (reference sequence). This CDR3 has 15 residues. The trim removed 5 bases at V and 1 base at J, leaving 4 bases unmatched. CDR3 amino acids: CASSRTGGFSYEQYF. The CDR3, as DNA: TGTGCCAGCAGCCGGACAGGGGGCTTTTCCTACGAGCAGTACTTC.

V gene TRBV7-2 combines with J gene TRBJ1-1, with D unclear. From germline, CDR1 is SGHTA and CDR2 FQGNSA. This CDR3 spans 13 amino acids. V was cut by 1 base and J by 1 base, with 4 bases left in between. Here the CDR3 reads CASSLVANTEAFF. DNA of the CDR3: TGTGCCAGCAGCTTAGTCGCGAACACTGAAGCTTTCTTT.

The chain employs TRBV27 and TRBJ2-7; the match to TRBD2 covers 7 bases. Germline assignment: CDR1 MNHEY and CDR2 SMNVEV (reference sequence). The CDR3 has 14 amino acids. V was clipped by 3 bases and J by 4 bases; unmatched bases: 6. The CDR3 sequence: CASSFRGVWYEQYF. CDR3 nucleotide sequence: TGTGCCAGCAGTTTTCGGGGGGTATGGTACGAGCAGTACTTC.

V gene TRBV6-5 combines with J gene TRBJ2-1; TRBD2 might be the D (6 bases). The CDR3 length is 15 residues. Per germline, CDR1 MNHEY and CDR2 SVGAGI. V gave up 2 bases and J gave up 4 bases, with 12 bases separating them. The CDR3 reads CASSYPGLGYNEQFF. CDR3 DNA sequence: TGTGCCAGCAGTTACCCGGGACTGGGATACAATGAGCAGTTCTTC.

The V call is TRBV5-6, the J call TRBJ1-2; 7 bases match TRBD1. Germline V lookup: CDR1 SGHDT, CDR2 YYEEEE. CDR3 size: 13 residues. After removal of 4 bases from V and 3 bases from J, the junction contained 3 bases not matched to a gene. Here the CDR3 reads CASSPGQDYGYTF. For the CDR3, the DNA is TGTGCCAGCAGCCCTGGACAGGACTATGGCTACACCTTC.

The chain uses TRBV2 and TRBJ1-2, with unresolved D. In germline, CDR1 is SNHLY, CDR2 FYNNEI. The V and J ends lost 5 bases and 1 base respectively, with 11 bases between them. The CDR3 has 14 residues. CDR3 in amino acids: CASSNGARNYGYTF. The DNA of the CDR3 is TGTGCCAGCAGTAATGGCGCACGTAACTATGGCTACACCTTC.